The sequence of this T cell receptor (beta chain) was determined in a study of cytomegalovirus exposure and HLA in healthy donors. The study, taken as a whole, reports: Prior analysis indicated that the majority of TCR beta V segments exhibited productivity approximately 90% or approximately 30% of the time. Accounts indicate the classifier identified cytomegalovirus status with strong specificity and sensitivity. In a later analysis, donors in an Asian-associated ancestry cluster reportedly had fewer N-insertions in productive TCRs than the cohort mean.

13 Jbeta primers and 60 Vbeta primers were used for the PCR. Per the original data handling: Some 9.9 million shared chains were among approximately 87 million unique TCR beta chains counted in a later analysis. Measured with immunoSEQ multiplex PCR; TCRdb has only the in-frame clones, and not every one. From that table come the V and J calls and clone size; the DNA was used to work out D and trimming. The data hold approximately 92,000 clones, with roughly 70% observed a single time. Remarks on this clone: Its cognate antigen is unknown.

The CDR3 has 14 amino acids. Per the germline V gene, CDR1 is GTSNPN and CDR2 is SVGIG (reference sequence). Trimming shortened V by 0 bases and J by 4 bases, and 10 bases separated the two germline ends. The receptor comes from a middle-aged man in good health and CMV-seronegative. Sequences were obtained from PBMCs. The gene calls are TRBV30 and TRBJ1-3; D might be TRBD1 (5 bases). The CDR3 sequence is CAWSVGQGGNTIYF. The DNA for the CDR3 is TGTGCCTGGAGTGTGGGTCAGGGCGGAAACACCATATATTTT.